The T cell receptor (beta chain) under discussion was sequenced for a study of blood T cell repertoires in COVID-19. Study details: Acute and convalescent COVID-19 samples came from the United States, Italy and Spain.

Sequencing was performed with immunoSEQ multiplex PCR; in TCRdb, only in-frame clones are kept and a portion is missing. The table has about 180,000 clones, under 85% seen once; the top ten hold 7.6%. This clone was seen a single time. The CDR3 contains 13 residues. V lost 4 bases and J lost 7, with 10 bases in between. Source material: peripheral blood. This TCR derives from a woman in her seventies with COVID-19, enrolled during active disease. The gene calls are TRBV12-3 or TRBV12-4 and TRBJ2-2, with no clear D. The CDR3 protein is CASSSHYVGELFF. CDR3 coding DNA: TGTGCCAGCAGTTCCCACTATGTCGGGGAGCTGTTTTTT.